This TCR beta chain was sequenced for a study of cytomegalovirus exposure and HLA in healthy donors. Findings and limits, study-wide: Presence/absence analyses took donor sequencing depth as roughly uniform.

Primers: 60 Vbeta forward and 13 Jbeta reverse. The table came from immunoSEQ multiplex PCR; TCRdb's copy has only in-frame clones and leaves some out. Its listing shows just over 40,000 clones. Donors were nominally healthy when sampled, though unrecorded immune exposures were likely. Points on this clone: Antigen: not known.

The TCR was taken from a man aged 30 to 39 in good health and CMV-seronegative. Sequences were obtained from PBMCs.

CDR3 in DNA: TGTGCCAGCAGACCGAGACAGATCCACGAGCAGTACTTC. This sequence encodes CASRPRQIHEQYF. The J gene is TRBJ2-7, the V gene TRBV6-5, with D possibly TRBD1 on 5 matching bases. Trimming took 6 bases from V and 5 from J, leaving 14 bases between them. Germline CDR1 reads MNHEY; CDR2 reads SVGAGI. The CDR3 runs 13 residues.